These T cell receptor beta chains were read from a single sample in a study of shared clonotypes between healthy human individuals. Measured with immunoSEQ multiplex PCR; TCRdb has only the in-frame clones, and not every one. The sample includes 700,000 to 950,000 clones, 90% to 98% of them seen just once. Sequencing was performed on naive CD8+ T cells sorted from blood. These receptors were obtained from a young man in good health. Both conserved end residues are part of each CDR3. A D gene is named only where the DNA matches it firmly. Expanded clones get a size class; other rows say once, few or many, or leave the size out.

J gene | V gene | clone size | D gene | CDR3 protein | CDR3 DNA
TRBJ2-3 | TRBV4-1 | . | TRBD2 | CASSHAGTSGRTDTQYF | TGCGCCAGCAGCCACGCCGGGACTAGCGGGAGGACAGATACGCAGTATTTT
TRBJ1-1 | TRBV7-8 | . | TRBD1 | CASSRYRGMNTEAFF | TGTGCCAGCAGCCGATACAGGGGCATGAACACTGAAGCTTTCTTT
TRBJ2-3 | TRBV4-1 | . | . | CASSGVGSTDTQYF | TGCGCCAGCAGCGGGGTGGGGAGCACAGATACGCAGTATTTT
TRBJ2-7 | TRBV11-2 | few | TRBD2 | CASSLTSAGAFYEQYF | TGTGCCAGCAGCTTGACCTCTGCGGGAGCTTTCTACGAGCAGTACTTC
TRBJ2-1 | TRBV5-5 | . | . | CASSLDRVISGHNEQFF | TGTGCCAGCAGCTTGGACCGGGTAATTAGCGGCCACAATGAGCAGTTCTTC
TRBJ2-7 | TRBV7-9 | . | . | CASSLPEAGTRVYEQYF | TGTGCCAGCAGCTTACCGGAAGCCGGGACACGGGTTTACGAGCAGTACTTC
TRBJ1-2 | TRBV6-5 | . | . | CASSYTSTGNYGYTF | TGTGCCAGCAGTTACACATCCACAGGGAACTATGGCTACACCTTC
TRBJ2-3 | TRBV9 | . | . | CASSVLPATSTDTQYF | TGTGCCAGCAGCGTACTCCCAGCTACTAGCACAGATACGCAGTATTTT
TRBJ2-7 | TRBV7-9 | . | . | CASSDHMNEQYF | TGTGCCAGCAGCGATCATATGAACGAGCAGTACTTC
TRBJ2-7 | TRBV27 | . | . | CASSLSRGYYEQYF | TGTGCCAGCAGTTTATCTCGGGGATACTACGAGCAGTACTTC
TRBJ2-1 | TRBV27 | once | TRBD2 | CASSSGSYNEQFF | TGTGCCAGCAGTAGCGGGAGCTACAATGAGCAGTTCTTC
TRBJ2-2 | TRBV20-1 | . | TRBD1 | CSAKDRKELFF | TGCAGTGCCAAGGACAGGAAGGAGCTGTTTTTT
TRBJ1-1 | TRBV4-3 | . | . | CASSQDRWQATEAFF | TGCGCCAGCAGCCAAGATCGGTGGCAGGCCACTGAAGCTTTCTTT
TRBJ1-1 | TRBV4-1 | . | . | CASSQDPGASNTEAFF | TGCGCCAGCAGCCAAGATCCTGGCGCTTCGAACACTGAAGCTTTCTTT
TRBJ2-7 | TRBV2 | . | . | CASGPGYEQYF | TGTGCCAGCGGACCGGGATACGAGCAGTACTTC
TRBJ1-5 | TRBV21-1 | . | . | CASSKKCAGANQPQHF | TGTGCCAGCAGCAAAAAGTGTGCGGGCGCTAATCAGCCCCAGCATTTT
TRBJ2-5 | TRBV18 | . | . | CASSPSLQALQETQYF | TGTGCCAGCTCGCCGTCCCTACAGGCCCTCCAAGAGACCCAGTACTTC
TRBJ2-3 | TRBV27 | once | . | CASIQSPVSDTQYF | TGTGCCAGCATACAATCGCCCGTCTCAGATACGCAGTATTTT